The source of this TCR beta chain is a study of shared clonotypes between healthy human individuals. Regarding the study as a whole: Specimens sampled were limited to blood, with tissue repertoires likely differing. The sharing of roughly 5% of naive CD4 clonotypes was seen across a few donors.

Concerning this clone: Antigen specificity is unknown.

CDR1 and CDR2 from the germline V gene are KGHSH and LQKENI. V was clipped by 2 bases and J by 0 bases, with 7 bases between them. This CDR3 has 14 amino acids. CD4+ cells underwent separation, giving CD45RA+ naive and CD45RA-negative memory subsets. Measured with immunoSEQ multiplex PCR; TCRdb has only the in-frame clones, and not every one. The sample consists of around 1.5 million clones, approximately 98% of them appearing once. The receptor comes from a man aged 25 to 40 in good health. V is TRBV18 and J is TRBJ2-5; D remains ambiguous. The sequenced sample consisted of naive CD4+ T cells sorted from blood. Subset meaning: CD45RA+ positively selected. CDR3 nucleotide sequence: TGTGCCAGCTCACCAAATTCTTACCAAGAGACCCAGTACTTC. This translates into CASSPNSYQETQYF.